This TCR beta chain stems from a study of resident and recirculating memory T cells in vitiligo. Study-wide context: Genomic DNA was extracted from whole homogenized samples, with no cell sorting. Study-wide results and limits: TCR sequences were not conserved across biopsy sites or patients.

Patients' lesions had not changed for the previous 6 months. Assay used: immunoSEQ multiplex PCR; TCRdb lists only in-frame clones, some missing. The data hold tens of thousands of clones, with just over 90% observed a single time. The J segment lost 1 base and the V segment lost 2 bases, leaving 2 bases of the junction unmatched. There are 15 residues in the CDR3. Germline V gene lookup returns CDR1 SGHNT and CDR2 YYREEE (reference sequence). As to this clone: Antigen unknown.

The source of this sequence is a male donor with vitiligo. V and J are TRBV5-4 and TRBJ2-2; 7 positions agree with TRBD2. What was sequenced was blood. For the CDR3, the DNA is TGTGCCAGCAGCTTCCGGGGGGTGAACACCGGGGAGCTGTTTTTT. Translated, it gives CASSFRGVNTGELFF.